Following are 8 T cell receptor beta chains from one sample sequenced in a study of T-cell reconstitution after alpha-beta-depleted transplantation in children. Preparing the TCRbeta library involved the use of unique molecular identifiers. TCRdb itself ran the PCR reads through MiXCR, one entry per CDR3 protein. The sample yields hundreds of thousands of distinct CDR3 sequences, 12% seen once. Sequenced material: PBMCs from the stem cell graft donor, taken from the stem cell graft. Receptors originate from a human donor who donated a stem cell graft to a child with acute lymphoblastic leukemia.

The table lists this clonotype with many counts. The chain recombines TRBV12-3 or TRBV12-4 with TRBJ1-6; D possibly corresponds to TRBD1 (6 bases). This CDR3 has 16 residues. Trimming took off 1 base at V and 3 bases at J, with 10 bases between the two ends. CDR3 sequence (DNA): TGTGCCAGCAGTTTAGAGGGCAGGGGCTATAATTCACCCCTCCACTTT. Translated, it gives CASSLEGRGYNSPLHF.

The V and J genes are TRBV20-1 and TRBJ2-3; TRBD2 agrees at 10 bases. The CDR3 covers 16 residues. Trimming at V came to 5 bases and at J to 3 bases, leaving 11 bases not matched to a gene. CDR1 and CDR2 from the germline V gene are DFQATT and SNEGSKA (reference sequence). The CDR3 DNA follows: TGCAGTGCTTCGGGACTAGCGACCCTTATTACAGATACGCAGTATTTT. Its translation is CSASGLATLITDTQYF.

This clonotype has at least ten counts. The rearrangement joins TRBV5-6 to TRBJ2-5; 7 bases line up with TRBD2. Germline V lookup: CDR1 SGHDT, CDR2 YYEEEE. The CDR3 is made up of 14 amino acids. V lost 0 bases, J lost 5 bases, and 4 bases stayed unmatched. CDR3 in amino acids: CASSLGAGAETQYF. CDR3 sequence (DNA): TGTGCCAGCAGCTTGGGGGCGGGAGCGGAGACCCAGTACTTC. Drawing the rest from reference TRBV5-6 and TRBJ2-5, the complete variable domain is DAGVTQSPTHLIKTRGQQVTLRCSPKSGHDTVSWYQQALGQGPQFIFQYYEEEERQRGNFPDRFSGHQFPNYSSELNVNALLLGDSALYLCASSLGAGAETQYFGPGTRLLVL.

This clonotype was recorded many times. CDR3 loop: CASSLAQQNQPQHF. The CDR3, as DNA: TGTGCCAGCAGCTTAGCTCAGCAAAATCAGCCCCAGCATTTT. This chain links TRBV7-8 with TRBJ1-5; no clear D gene. Trimming pared 0 bases from V and 4 bases from J, leaving 7 bases between. The CDR3 length is 14 residues. In germline, CDR1 is SGHVS, CDR2 FQNEAQ.

This clonotype was seen at least ten times. The V call is TRBV6-1, the J call TRBJ1-5, with a weak D call TRBD1 (6 bases). The CDR3 has 15 amino acids. V lost 4 bases and J 5 bases, leaving 15 bases between the germline ends. CDR1 is MNHNS, CDR2 SASEGT, per germline. The CDR3 is CASSVTVRTDQPQHF. The CDR3 bases are TGTGCCAGCAGTGTTACGGTGAGGACAGATCAGCCCCAGCATTTT.

This clonotype was detected many times. The chain combines TRBV20-1 with TRBJ1-5, with D uncertain. The V end was cut by 3 bases, the J end by 5 bases, with 11 bases between. CDR1 and CDR2 (germline): DFQATT, SNEGSKA (reference sequence). The CDR3 spans 13 residues. The CDR3, as DNA: TGCAGTGCTAGTAACCCGATGGATCAGCCCCAGCATTTT. This gives the protein CSASNPMDQPQHF.

The rearrangement links TRBV7-9 to TRBJ2-5; 7 nucleotides agree with TRBD2. The CDR3 totals 16 residues. Germline loops: CDR1 SEHNR, CDR2 FQNEAQ (reference sequence). After removal of 0 bases from V and 2 bases from J, the junction contained 6 bases not matched to a gene. The CDR3 coding sequence is TGTGCCAGCAGCTTAGCCGGGGGGAAAAGTCAAGAGACCCAGTACTTC. Residues: CASSLAGGKSQETQYF.

Details on this clonotype: With a much larger clone just one base away, this may be a read error. The CDR3 reads CAITAGGGNQPQHF. Written as DNA, the CDR3 is TGTGCCATCACCGCCGGAGGTGGCAATCAGCCCCAGCATTTT. The chain couples TRBV10-3 to TRBJ1-5; no reliable D call. Trimming took off 7 bases at V and 2 bases at J, with 12 bases between the two ends. The CDR3 contains 14 residues. CDR1 and CDR2 from the germline V gene are ENHRY and SYGVKD.